This T cell receptor beta chain was identified during a study of T cell responses to AZD1222 COVID-19 vaccine. Whole-study findings and limits: Baseline testing showed seropositivity in only 6 or 7 AZD1222 recipients. Rises in breadth and depth of Spike-specific TCRs came after two AZD1222 doses. In all cases, repertoires were sampled only after the peak T cell response.

After removal of 4 bases from V and 9 bases from J, the junction contained 12 bases not matched to a gene. CDR1 is MNHEY and CDR2 is SVGEGT in the germline V gene. The CDR3 loop spans 15 amino acids. This clone was detected a few times. The antigen is undetermined. Repertoires were generated with immunoSEQ multiplex PCR, while TCRdb's copy carries only in-frame clones and drops some. The table includes 100,000 to 150,000 clones, 80% to 90% detected once. This specimen was peripheral blood, taken on day 0 of AZD1222 vaccination. The sequence was obtained from an adult in good health. This chain uses TRBV6-2 or TRBV6-3 with TRBJ1-5, with 7 positions matching TRBD1. The CDR3 is CASSSTGEAVGPQHF. DNA of the CDR3: TGTGCCAGCAGTTCAACAGGGGAGGCCGTGGGGCCCCAGCATTTT.